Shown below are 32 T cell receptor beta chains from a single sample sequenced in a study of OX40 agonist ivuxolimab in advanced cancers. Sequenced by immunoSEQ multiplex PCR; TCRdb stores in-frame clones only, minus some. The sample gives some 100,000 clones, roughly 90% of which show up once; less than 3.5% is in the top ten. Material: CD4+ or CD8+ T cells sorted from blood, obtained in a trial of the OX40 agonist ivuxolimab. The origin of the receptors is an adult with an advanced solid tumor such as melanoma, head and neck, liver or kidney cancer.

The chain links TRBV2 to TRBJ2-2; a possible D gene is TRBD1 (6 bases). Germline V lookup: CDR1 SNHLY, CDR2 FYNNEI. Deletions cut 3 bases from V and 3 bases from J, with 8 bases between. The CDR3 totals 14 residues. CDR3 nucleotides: TGTGCCAGCAGTGACAGGGGAGACACCGGGGAGCTGTTTTTT. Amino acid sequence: CASSDRGDTGELFF.

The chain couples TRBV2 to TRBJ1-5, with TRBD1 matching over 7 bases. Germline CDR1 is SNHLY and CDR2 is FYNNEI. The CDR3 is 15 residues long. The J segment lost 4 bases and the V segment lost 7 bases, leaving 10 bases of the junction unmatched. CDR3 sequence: CASKRDSLANQPQHF. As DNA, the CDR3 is TGTGCCAGCAAACGGGACAGTTTGGCGAATCAGCCCCAGCATTTT.

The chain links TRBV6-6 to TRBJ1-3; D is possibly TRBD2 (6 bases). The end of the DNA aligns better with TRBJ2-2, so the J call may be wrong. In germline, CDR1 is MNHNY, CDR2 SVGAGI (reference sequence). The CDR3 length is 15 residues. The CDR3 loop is CASSHIAENTGELFF. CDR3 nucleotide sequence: TGTGCCAGCAGTCACATAGCGGAAAACACCGGGGAGCTGTTTTTT.

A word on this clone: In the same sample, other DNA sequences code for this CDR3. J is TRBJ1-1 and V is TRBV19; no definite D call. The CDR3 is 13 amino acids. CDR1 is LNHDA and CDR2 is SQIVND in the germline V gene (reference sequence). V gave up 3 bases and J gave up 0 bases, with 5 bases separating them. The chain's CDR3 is CASSIGVNTEAFF. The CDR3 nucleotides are TGTGCCAGTAGTATTGGGGTGAACACTGAAGCTTTCTTT.

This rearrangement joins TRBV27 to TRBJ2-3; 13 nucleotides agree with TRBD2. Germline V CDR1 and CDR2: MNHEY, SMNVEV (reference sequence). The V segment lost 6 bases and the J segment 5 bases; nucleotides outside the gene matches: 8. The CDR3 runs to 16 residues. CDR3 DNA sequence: TGTGCCAGCAGCCTACTAGCGGGGGGGCATAAAGATACGCAGTATTTT. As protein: CASSLLAGGHKDTQYF.

The DNA for the CDR3 is TGTGCCAGCAGTTTGGTACGGGGCCACGAGCAGTACTTC. It is translated as CASSLVRGHEQYF. J is TRBJ2-7 and V is TRBV27; D assignment may be TRBD1 or TRBD2 (5 bases each). CDR1 and CDR2 from the germline V gene are MNHEY and SMNVEV (reference sequence). Trimming removed 3 bases at V and 5 bases at J, with 11 bases between. The CDR3 length is 13 residues.

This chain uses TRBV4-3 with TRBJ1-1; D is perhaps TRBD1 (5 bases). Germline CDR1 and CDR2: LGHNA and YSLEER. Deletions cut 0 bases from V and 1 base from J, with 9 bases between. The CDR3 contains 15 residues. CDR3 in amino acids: CASSQDSGWNTEAFF. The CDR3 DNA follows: TGCGCCAGCAGCCAAGACTCAGGGTGGAACACTGAAGCTTTCTTT.

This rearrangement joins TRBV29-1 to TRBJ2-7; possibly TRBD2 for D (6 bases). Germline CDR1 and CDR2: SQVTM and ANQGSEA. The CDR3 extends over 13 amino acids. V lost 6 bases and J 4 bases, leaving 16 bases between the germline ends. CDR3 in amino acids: CSVKTGLTYEQYF. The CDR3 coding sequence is TGCAGCGTCAAAACGGGACTCACGTACGAGCAGTACTTC.

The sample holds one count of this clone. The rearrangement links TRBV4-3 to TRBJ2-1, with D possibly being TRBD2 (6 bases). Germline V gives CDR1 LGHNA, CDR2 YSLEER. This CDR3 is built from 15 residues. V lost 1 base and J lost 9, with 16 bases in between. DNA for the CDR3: TGCGCCAGCAGCCAAGTTAGCGGTCTTCGGGTTGAGCAGTTCTTC. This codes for CASSQVSGLRVEQFF.

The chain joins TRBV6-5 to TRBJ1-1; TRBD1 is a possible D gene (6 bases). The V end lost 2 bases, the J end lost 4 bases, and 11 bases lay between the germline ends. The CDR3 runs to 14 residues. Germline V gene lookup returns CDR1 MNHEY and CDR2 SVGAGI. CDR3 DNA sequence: TGTGCCAGCAGTTACGACAGGATAGGCACTGAAGCTTTCTTT. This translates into CASSYDRIGTEAFF.

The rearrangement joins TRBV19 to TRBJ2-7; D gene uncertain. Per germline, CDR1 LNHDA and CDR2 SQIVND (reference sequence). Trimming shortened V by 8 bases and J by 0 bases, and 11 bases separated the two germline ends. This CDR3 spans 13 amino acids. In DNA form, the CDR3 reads TGTGCCAGTGCAACGGCGAGCTCCTACGAGCAGTACTTC. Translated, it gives CASATASSYEQYF.

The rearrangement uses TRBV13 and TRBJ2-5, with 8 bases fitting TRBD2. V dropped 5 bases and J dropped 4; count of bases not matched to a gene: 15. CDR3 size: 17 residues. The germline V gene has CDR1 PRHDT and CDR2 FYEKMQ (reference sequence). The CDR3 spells CASSPRPAGDGGETQYF. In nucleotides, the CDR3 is TGTGCCAGCAGCCCCCGCCCAGCGGGAGACGGTGGAGAGACCCAGTACTTC.

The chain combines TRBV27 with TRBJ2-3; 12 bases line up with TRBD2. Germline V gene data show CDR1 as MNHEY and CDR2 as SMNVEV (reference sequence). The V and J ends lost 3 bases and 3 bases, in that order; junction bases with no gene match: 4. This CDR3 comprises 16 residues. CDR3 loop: CASSFLTSGGTDTQYF. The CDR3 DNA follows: TGTGCCAGCAGTTTCCTGACTAGCGGGGGAACAGATACGCAGTATTTT.

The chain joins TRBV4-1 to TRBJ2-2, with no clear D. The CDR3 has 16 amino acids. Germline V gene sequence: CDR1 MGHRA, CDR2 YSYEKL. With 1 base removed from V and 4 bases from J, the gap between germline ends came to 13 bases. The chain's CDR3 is CASSQGPRVGTGELFF. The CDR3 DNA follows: TGCGCCAGCAGCCAAGGCCCCCGGGTAGGCACCGGGGAGCTGTTTTTT.

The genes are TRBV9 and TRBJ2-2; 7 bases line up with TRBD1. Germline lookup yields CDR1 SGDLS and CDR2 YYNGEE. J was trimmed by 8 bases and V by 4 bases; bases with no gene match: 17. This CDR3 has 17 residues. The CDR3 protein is CASSTRGTVRSAGELFF. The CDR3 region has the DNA TGTGCCAGCAGCACCAGGGGGACGGTCCGATCCGCTGGGGAGCTGTTTTTT.

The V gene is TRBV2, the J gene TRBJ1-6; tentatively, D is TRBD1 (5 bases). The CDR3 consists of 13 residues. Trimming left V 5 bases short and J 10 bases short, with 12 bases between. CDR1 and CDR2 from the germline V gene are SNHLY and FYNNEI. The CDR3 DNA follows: TGTGCCAGCAGTCCTGGGGCAGCCTCACCCCTCCACTTT. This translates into CASSPGAASPLHF. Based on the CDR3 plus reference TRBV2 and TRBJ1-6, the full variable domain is EPEVTQTPSHQVTQMGQEVILRCVPISNHLYFYWYRQILGQKVEFLVSFYNNEISEKSEIFDDQFSVERPDGSNFTLKIRSTKLEDSAMYFCASSPGAASPLHFGNGTRLTVT.

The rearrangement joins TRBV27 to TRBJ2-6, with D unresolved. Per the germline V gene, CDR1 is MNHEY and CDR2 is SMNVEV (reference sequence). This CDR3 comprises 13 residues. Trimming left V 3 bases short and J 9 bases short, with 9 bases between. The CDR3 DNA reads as TGTGCCAGCAGTTTCGCGACAAACAACGTCCTGACTTTC. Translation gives CASSFATNNVLTF. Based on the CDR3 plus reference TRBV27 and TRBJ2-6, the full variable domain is EAQVTQNPRYLITVTGKKLTVTCSQNMNHEYMSWYRQDPGLGLRQIYYSMNVEVTDKGDVPEGYKVSRKEKRNFPLILESPSPNQTSLYFCASSFATNNVLTFGAGSRLTVL.

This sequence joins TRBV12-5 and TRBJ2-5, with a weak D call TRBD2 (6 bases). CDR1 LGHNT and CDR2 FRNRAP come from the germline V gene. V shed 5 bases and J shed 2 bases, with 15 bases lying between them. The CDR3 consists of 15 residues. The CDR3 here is CASGPPFGGQETQYF. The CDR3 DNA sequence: TGTGCTAGTGGTCCCCCCTTTGGGGGGCAAGAGACCCAGTACTTC.

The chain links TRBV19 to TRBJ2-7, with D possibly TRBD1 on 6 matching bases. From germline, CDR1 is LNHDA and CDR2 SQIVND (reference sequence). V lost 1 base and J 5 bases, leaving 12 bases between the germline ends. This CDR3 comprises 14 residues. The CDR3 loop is CASSIGAGVHEQYF. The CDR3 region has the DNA TGTGCCAGTAGTATAGGGGCAGGGGTCCACGAGCAGTACTTC.

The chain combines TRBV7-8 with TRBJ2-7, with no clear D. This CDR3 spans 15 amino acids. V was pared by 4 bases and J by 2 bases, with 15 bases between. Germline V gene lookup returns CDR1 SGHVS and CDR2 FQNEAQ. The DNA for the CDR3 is TGTGCCAGCAGCTCCCCGGTTCGTGGACCCTACGAGCAGTACTTC. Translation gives CASSSPVRGPYEQYF.

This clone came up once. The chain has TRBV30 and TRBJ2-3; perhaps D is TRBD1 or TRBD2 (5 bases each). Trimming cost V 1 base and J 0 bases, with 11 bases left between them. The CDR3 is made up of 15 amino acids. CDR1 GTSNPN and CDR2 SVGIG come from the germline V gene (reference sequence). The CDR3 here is CAWSGGGPSTDTQYF. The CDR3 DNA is TGTGCCTGGAGTGGGGGCGGGCCTAGCACAGATACGCAGTATTTT.

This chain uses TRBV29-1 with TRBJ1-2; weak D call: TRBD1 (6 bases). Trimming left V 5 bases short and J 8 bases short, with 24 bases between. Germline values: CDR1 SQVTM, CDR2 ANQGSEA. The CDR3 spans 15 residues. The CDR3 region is CSVLTGQPASRGYTF. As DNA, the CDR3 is TGCAGCGTTTTAACCGGACAGCCCGCCTCCCGGGGCTACACCTTC.

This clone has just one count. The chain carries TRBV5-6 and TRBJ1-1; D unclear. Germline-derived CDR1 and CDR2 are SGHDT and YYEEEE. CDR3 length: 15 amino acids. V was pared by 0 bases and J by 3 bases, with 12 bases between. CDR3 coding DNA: TGTGCCAGCAGCTTGGAGGCATTGGGTGACACTGAAGCTTTCTTT. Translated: CASSLEALGDTEAFF.

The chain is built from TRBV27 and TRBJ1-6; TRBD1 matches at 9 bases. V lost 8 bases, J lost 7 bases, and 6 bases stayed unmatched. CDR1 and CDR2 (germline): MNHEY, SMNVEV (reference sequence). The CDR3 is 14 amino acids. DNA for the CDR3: TGTGCCAGCCAGGACAGGGGAATAAATTCACCCCTCCACTTT. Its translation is CASQDRGINSPLHF.

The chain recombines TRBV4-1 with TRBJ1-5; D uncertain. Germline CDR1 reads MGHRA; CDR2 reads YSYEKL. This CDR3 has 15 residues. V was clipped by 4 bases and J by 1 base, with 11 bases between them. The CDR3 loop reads CASSPPRDSNQPQHF. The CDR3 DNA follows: TGCGCCAGCAGCCCCCCGAGAGACAGCAATCAGCCCCAGCATTTT.

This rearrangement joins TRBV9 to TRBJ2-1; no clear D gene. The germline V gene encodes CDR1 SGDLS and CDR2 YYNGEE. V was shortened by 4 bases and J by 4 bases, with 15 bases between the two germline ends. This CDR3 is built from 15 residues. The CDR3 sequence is CASSRWSFPYNEQFF. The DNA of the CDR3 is TGTGCCAGCAGCCGTTGGTCCTTTCCATACAATGAGCAGTTCTTC.

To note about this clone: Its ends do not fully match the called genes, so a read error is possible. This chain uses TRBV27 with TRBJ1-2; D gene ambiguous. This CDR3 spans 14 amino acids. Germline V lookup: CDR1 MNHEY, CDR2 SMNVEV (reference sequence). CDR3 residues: CATSDRGPIYGYTF. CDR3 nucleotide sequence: TGTGCCACCAGTGACCGAGGGCCCATTTATGGCTACACCTTC.

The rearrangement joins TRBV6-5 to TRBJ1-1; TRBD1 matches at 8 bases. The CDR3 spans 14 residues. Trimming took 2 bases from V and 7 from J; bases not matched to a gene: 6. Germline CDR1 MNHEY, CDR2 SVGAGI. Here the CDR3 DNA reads TGTGCCAGCAGTTACGGGTCAGGGGGCGATGAAGCTTTCTTT. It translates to CASSYGSGGDEAFF.

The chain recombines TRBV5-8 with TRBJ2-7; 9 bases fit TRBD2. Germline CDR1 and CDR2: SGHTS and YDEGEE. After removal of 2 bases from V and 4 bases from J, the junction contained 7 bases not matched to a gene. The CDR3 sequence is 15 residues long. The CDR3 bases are TGTGCCAGCAGCTTTTTTCTAGCGGGGCATTACGAGCAGTACTTC. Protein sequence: CASSFFLAGHYEQYF.

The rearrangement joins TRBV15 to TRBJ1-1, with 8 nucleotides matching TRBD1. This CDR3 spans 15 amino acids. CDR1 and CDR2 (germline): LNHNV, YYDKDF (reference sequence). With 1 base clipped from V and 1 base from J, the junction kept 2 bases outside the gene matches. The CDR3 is CATSRADRGNTEAFF. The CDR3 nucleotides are TGTGCCACCAGCAGAGCCGACAGGGGGAACACTGAAGCTTTCTTT.

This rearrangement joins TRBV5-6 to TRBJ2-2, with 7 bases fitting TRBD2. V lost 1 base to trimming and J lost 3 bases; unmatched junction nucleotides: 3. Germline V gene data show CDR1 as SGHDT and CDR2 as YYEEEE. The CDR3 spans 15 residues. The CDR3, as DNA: TGTGCCAGCAGCTTGTGGGGGGGATACACCGGGGAGCTGTTTTTT. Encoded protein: CASSLWGGYTGELFF.

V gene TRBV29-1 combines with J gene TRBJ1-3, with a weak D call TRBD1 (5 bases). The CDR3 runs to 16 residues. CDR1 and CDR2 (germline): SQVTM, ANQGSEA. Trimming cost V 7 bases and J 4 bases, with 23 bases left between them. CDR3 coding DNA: TGCAGCGCTCAAGGGGTGTCCAATCTTGCCGGAAACACCATATATTTT. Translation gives CSAQGVSNLAGNTIYF.